This TCR beta chain stems from a study of T cells after yellow fever vaccination. Production of TCR cDNA was by 5'RACE template switching, which also added a universal primer site and UMIs. TCRdb redid the calling of the 5' RACE reads with MiXCR, one entry per CDR3 protein. The sample holds hundreds of thousands of distinct CDR3 sequences, over 9% seen once. Notes on the study in general: The secondary T-cell response peaked on day 5, not day 15, but was weaker.

The CDR3 loop spans 15 amino acids. Germline V gives CDR1 ENHRY, CDR2 SYGVKD. Losses at the gene ends were 4 bases for V and 2 bases for J; bases not matched to a gene: 2. This clonotype was recorded a few times. Its matching antigen is unknown. The material was PBMCs, obtained on the day of the yellow fever booster vaccination. The V gene is TRBV10-3, the J gene TRBJ2-2, with 9 bases lining up with TRBD2. The sequence came from a man aged 25 to 45 who received the YFV17D yellow fever vaccine. CDR3 DNA sequence: TGTGCCATCAGTGGGACTAGCGTAAACACCGGGGAGCTGTTTTTT. Protein product: CAISGTSVNTGELFF.